This T cell receptor beta chain was retrieved from a study of shared clonotypes between healthy human individuals (dated by TCRdb to 2020 to 2021). Turning to the overall study: A couple of women and a few men aged 18 to 49 years were included in the cohort. For each donor, CD4 naive and CD4 memory were each given three plates, CD8 naive was given two plates, and CD8 memory was given one plate. Blood TCR repertoires of four to six healthy adults were deeply sequenced to estimate repertoire size and the extent of clonotype sharing between individuals. Libraries were prepared and TCR repertoires were sequenced by different laboratories using diverse techniques, in order to increase sequencing depth and limit assay-specific biases. Per donor, leukapheresis produced somewhere between about 0.9 and 9.5 billion PBMCs.

The paper's findings and limits, for the study overall: Rarefaction of sorted-subset datasets indicated incomplete sequencing despite the large sequencing depth. Clonotypes shared by all four sorted-subset donors showed higher generation probabilities than non-shared clonotypes. Sampling was limited to blood, and TCR repertoires in tissue likely differ from TCR repertoires in blood. Larger estimated clonotype richness was generally found for naive subsets than for memory subsets. Pairwise subsampling indicated that sequencing depth was expected to affect the degree of clonotype sharing among donors. Across four donors, approximately 5% of naive CD4, over 3% of naive CD8, 2% to 2.5% of memory CD4, and under 0.45% of memory CD8 clonotypes were shared. The genetic and exposure-history diversity represented was limited by the small number of donors.

Using the deep immunoSEQ assay, TCR CDR3 regions were amplified from genomic DNA by multiplex PCR. Extracted genomic DNA from each cell subset was distributed evenly across all wells of several immunoSEQ 96-well plates, and each plate was treated as a replicate. Each replicate PCR for sorted subsets received 200 ng genomic DNA, equal to about 30,000 T cell genomes. The purified libraries were quantified using a Qubit 3.0 fluorometer, sized with a Bioanalyzer 2100, and then quantified again using the KAPA Library Quantification kit. A separate single-read 150-cycle Illumina NextSeq 550 flow cell was used to sequence each immunoSEQ 96-well plate. In the original analysis: Because the immunoSEQ output included only junctional sequences and no quality scores, the filtering could not be the same as the filtering used for full-length reads. Sequences were annotated with PyIR, a Python wrapper for IgBLAST v1.9, using IMGT germline references to assign V/J genes and CDR3. Any read was removed if the V/J assignment was weak (E-value above 1e-6), the CDR3 was missing, or the read contained stop codons, out-of-frame junctions, or ambiguous translated residues. V3J clonotypes were defined as sequences sharing the same inferred V gene, J gene, and CDR3 amino acid sequence. Percentage overlap between repertoires was calculated by dividing the number of shared unique clonotypes by the size of the smaller repertoire. Repertoire richness was assessed with RTK rarefaction, the Chao1 estimator, and Recon v2.1 estimates of unobserved clonotypes. OLGA was used to compute generation probabilities for all TCRbeta clonotypes that the gDNA method yielded from a handful of donors. As stored in TCRdb, this immuneACCESS dataset retains in-frame rearrangements with V and J assigned. A fraction of the clones does not appear; measured against another copy, unresolved V genes explain less than half of the discrepancy, and the remainder lacks a known reason. V, J and clone size are taken as reported in that table, and D and trimming were inferred from the DNA itself. Recorded for this sample are fewer than 2.5 million clones; approximately 93% of them occurred a single time. About 0.39% of the sample belongs to the ten largest clones.

The donors were healthy, HIV-negative adults who had no recently reported acute infections or vaccinations. All donors were Caucasian adults living in Nashville, Tennessee, USA. CD4+ T cells were enriched through magnetic negative selection, after which naive cells were positively selected on CD45RA and the remaining negative fraction served as the memory subset. Blood was obtained by leukapheresis, after which PBMCs were separated by Ficoll-Histopaque density gradient centrifugation and cryopreserved in liquid nitrogen vapor phase. Analytical flow cytometry was used to check the purity and quantity of every magnetically sorted T cell population. From each sorted fraction, genomic DNA was isolated and quantified by UV absorbance on a Nanodrop 2000c. The CDR3, from cysteine to phenylalanine, totals 13 residues. Only the CDR3 DNA stays, 39 bases, in frame from base 1. From a lookup of the germline V gene, CDR1 and CDR2 are MNHEY and SVGAGI. V is shortened by 6 bases, J by 6 bases, and the region joining them spans 9 bases.

With respect to this clone: It has no known antigen specificity. There are no base qualities to consult, and no much larger clone falls within one base.

The chain joins TRBV6-5 to TRBJ1-6; a tentative D call is TRBD1 (6 bases match). The source is a young man in good health. Some clones in this sample may be carry-over from other donors' samples. The sample comprised naive CD4+ T cells from PBMCs. What this sample's cell subset or site label stands for: CD45RA+ positively selected. DNA sequence: TGTGCCAGCAGCGACAGGTTTAATTCACCCCTCCACTTT. It translates as CASSDRFNSPLHF.